The next 5 T cell receptor beta chains were all read from a single sample in a study of shared clonotypes between healthy human individuals. Profiled with immunoSEQ multiplex PCR; TCRdb holds only in-frame clones, not every one. The sample includes about 1.4 million clones, around 95% of them seen just once. Sequencing was performed on naive CD4+ T cells sorted from blood. Subset of the sample: CD45RA+ positively selected. These receptors originate from a man aged 25-45 years in good health.

V is TRBV6-5 and J is TRBJ2-7; D possibly uses TRBD1 or TRBD2 (6 bases each). Germline V lookup: CDR1 MNHEY, CDR2 SVGAGI. Deletions cut 4 bases from V and 0 bases from J, with 13 bases between. CDR3 length: 15 amino acids. CDR3 sequence (DNA): TGTGCCAGCAGTTCCCCTAGGGGGGACTCCTACGAGCAGTACTTC. This translates into CASSSPRGDSYEQYF.

V is TRBV18 and J is TRBJ1-3; no clear D. Trimming removed 2 bases from V and 2 bases from J, with 13 bases in between. Germline V CDR1 and CDR2: KGHSH, LQKENI. The CDR3 covers 16 residues. The CDR3 bases are TGTGCCAGCTCACCATTAGCCGCGCCAACTGGAAACACCATATATTTT. Translating it yields CASSPLAAPTGNTIYF.

The chain joins TRBV19 to TRBJ2-1; D is perhaps TRBD2 (6 bases). Trimming removed 3 bases at V and 5 bases at J, with 14 bases between. The CDR3 is made up of 15 amino acids. From germline, CDR1 is LNHDA and CDR2 SQIVND (reference sequence). CDR3 in DNA: TGTGCCAGTAGTATGGTGCTAGCGTACCACAATGAGCAGTTCTTC. Amino acids: CASSMVLAYHNEQFF.

V usage is TRBV5-4 and J usage is TRBJ2-1, with TRBD2 matching 10 bases. The CDR3 length is 15 residues. Germline CDR1 reads SGHNT; CDR2 reads YYREEE (reference sequence). The V segment lost 1 base and the J segment 5 bases; nucleotides outside the gene matches: 3. The chain's CDR3 is CASSLLAGGNNEQFF. The CDR3 nucleotides are TGTGCCAGCAGCTTGTTAGCGGGAGGAAACAATGAGCAGTTCTTC.

Remarks on this clone: The same CDR3 is also encoded by other DNA sequences in this sample. This chain uses TRBV18 with TRBJ2-5; D uncertain. The CDR3 totals 12 residues. V lost 3 bases and J 1 base, leaving 3 bases between the germline ends. Germline values: CDR1 KGHSH, CDR2 LQKENI. The CDR3 spells CASSPPQETQYF. The CDR3 nucleotides read TGTGCCAGCTCACCCCCCCAAGAGACCCAGTACTTC.